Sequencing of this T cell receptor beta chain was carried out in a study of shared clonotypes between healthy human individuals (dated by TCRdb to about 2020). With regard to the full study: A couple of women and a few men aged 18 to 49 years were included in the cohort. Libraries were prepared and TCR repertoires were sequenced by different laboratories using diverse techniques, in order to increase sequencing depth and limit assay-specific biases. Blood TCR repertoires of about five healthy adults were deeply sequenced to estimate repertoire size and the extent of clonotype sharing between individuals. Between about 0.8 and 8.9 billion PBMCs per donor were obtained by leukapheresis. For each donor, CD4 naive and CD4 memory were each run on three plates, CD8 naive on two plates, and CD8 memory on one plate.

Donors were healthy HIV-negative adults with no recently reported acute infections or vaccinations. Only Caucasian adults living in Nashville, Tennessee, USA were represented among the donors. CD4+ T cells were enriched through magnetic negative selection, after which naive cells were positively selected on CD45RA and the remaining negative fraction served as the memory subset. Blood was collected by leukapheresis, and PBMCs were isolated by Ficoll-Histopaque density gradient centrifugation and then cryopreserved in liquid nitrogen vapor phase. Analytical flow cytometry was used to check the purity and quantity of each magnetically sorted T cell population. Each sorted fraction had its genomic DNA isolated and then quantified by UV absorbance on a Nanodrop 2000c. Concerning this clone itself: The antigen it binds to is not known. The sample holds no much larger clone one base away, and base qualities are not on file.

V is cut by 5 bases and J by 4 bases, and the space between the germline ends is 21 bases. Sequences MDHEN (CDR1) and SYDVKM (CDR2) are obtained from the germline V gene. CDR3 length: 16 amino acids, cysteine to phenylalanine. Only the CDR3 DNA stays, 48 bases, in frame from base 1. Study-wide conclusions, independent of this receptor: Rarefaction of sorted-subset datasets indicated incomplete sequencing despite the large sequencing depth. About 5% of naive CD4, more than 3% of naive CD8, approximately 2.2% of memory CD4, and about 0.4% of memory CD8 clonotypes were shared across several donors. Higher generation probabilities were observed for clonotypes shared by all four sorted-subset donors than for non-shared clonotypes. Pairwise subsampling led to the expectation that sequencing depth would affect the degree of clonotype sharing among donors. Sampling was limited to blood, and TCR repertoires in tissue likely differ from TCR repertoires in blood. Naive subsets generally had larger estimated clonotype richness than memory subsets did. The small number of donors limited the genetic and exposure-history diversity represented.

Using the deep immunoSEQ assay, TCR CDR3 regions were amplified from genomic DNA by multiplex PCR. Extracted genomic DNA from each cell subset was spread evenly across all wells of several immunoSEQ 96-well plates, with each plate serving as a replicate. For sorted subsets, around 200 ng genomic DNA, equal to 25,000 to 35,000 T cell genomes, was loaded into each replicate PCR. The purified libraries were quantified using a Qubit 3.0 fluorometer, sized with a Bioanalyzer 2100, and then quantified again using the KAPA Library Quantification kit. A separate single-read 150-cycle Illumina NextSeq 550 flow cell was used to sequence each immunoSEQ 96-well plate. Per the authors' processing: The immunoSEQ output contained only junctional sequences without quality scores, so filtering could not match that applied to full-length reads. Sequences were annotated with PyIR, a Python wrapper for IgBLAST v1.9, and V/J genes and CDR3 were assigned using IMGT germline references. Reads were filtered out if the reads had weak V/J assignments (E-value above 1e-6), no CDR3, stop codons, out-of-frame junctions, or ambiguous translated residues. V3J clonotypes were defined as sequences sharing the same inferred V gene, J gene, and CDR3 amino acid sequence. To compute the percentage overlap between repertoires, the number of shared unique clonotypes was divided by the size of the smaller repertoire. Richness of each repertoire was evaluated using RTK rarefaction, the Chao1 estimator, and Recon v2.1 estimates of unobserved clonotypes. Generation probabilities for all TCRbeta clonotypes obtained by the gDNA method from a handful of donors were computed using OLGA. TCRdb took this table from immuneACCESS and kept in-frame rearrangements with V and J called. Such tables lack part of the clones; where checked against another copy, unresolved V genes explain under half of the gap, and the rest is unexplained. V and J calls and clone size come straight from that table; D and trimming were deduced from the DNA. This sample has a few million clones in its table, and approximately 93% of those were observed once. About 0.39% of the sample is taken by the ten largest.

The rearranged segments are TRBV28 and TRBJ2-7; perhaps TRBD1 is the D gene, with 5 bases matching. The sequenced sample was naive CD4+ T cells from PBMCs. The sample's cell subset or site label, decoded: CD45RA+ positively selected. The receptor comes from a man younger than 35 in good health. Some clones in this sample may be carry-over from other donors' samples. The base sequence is TGTGCCAGCAGTCCCTCCGAACAGGCGTCCTTTTACGAGCAGTACTTC. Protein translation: CASSPSEQASFYEQYF.